The next 26 T cell receptor beta chains were all read from a single sample in a study of cytomegalovirus exposure and HLA in healthy donors. The PCR employed 60 Vbeta primers together with 13 Jbeta primers. Clones were sequenced by immunoSEQ multiplex PCR, and TCRdb holds only the in-frame ones, with some missing. The top ten clones hold roughly 6% of a sample with around 200,000 clones, roughly 82% of them seen once. Sequenced input: PBMCs. All receptors come from a man aged 40-49 years in good health and CMV-seropositive.

This chain links TRBV2 with TRBJ2-2, with a possible D match to TRBD2 (6 bases). Trimming left V 4 bases short and J 5 bases short, with 17 bases between. Germline V lookup: CDR1 SNHLY, CDR2 FYNNEI. This CDR3 region has 16 residues. The CDR3 region is CASSAGDSPGTGELFF. The DNA for the CDR3 is TGTGCCAGCAGTGCCGGGGACTCCCCGGGGACCGGGGAGCTGTTTTTT. The variable domain in full, completed from reference TRBV2 and TRBJ2-2, reads EPEVTQTPSHQVTQMGQEVILRCVPISNHLYFYWYRQILGQKVEFLVSFYNNEISEKSEIFDDQFSVERPDGSNFTLKIRSTKLEDSAMYFCASSAGDSPGTGELFFGEGSRLTVL.

This clone was seen a handful of times. The V gene is TRBV5-1, the J gene TRBJ1-1, with a possible D match to TRBD1 (5 bases). Germline CDR1 and CDR2: SGHRS and YFSETQ. This CDR3 has 14 amino acids. V was trimmed by 4 bases and J by 11 bases, leaving 21 bases between them. CDR3 protein: CASSPRQGGVEAFF. CDR3 in DNA: TGCGCCAGCAGCCCGAGGCAGGGAGGGGTAGAGGCTTTCTTT.

The chain links TRBV5-4 to TRBJ2-5; D unclear. The CDR3 runs to 13 residues. Germline CDR1 is SGHNT and CDR2 is YYREEE (reference sequence). The V gene lost 4 bases and the J gene lost 5 bases, with 12 bases spanning the gap. CDR3 residues: CASSRYSGETQYF. In DNA form, the CDR3 reads TGTGCCAGCAGCCGTTACTCCGGGGAGACCCAGTACTTC.

V and J are TRBV2 and TRBJ2-7, with unresolved D. This CDR3 contains 12 residues. Germline CDR1 and CDR2: SNHLY and FYNNEI. The V and J ends lost 8 bases and 3 bases respectively, with 11 bases between them. The CDR3, as DNA: TGTGCCAGCTCGGCAGCCGACTACGAGCAGTACGTC. Translating it yields CASSAADYEQYV.

A single count supports this clone. J is TRBJ2-7 and V is TRBV11-2; 9 nucleotides line up with TRBD1. CDR3 length: 15 residues. The trim removed 3 bases at V and 0 bases at J, leaving 3 bases unmatched. The germline V gene has CDR1 SGHAT and CDR2 FQNNGV. CDR3 DNA sequence: TGTGCCAGCAGCTTGGGACAGGGCTCCTCCTACGAGCAGTACTTC. It translates to CASSLGQGSSYEQYF.

The V gene is TRBV7-6, the J gene TRBJ2-3; TRBD2 matches 7 bases. V was clipped by 1 base and J by 2 bases; unmatched bases: 3. This CDR3 has 15 amino acids. Germline CDR1 and CDR2: SGHVS and FNYEAQ. The DNA of the CDR3 is TGTGCCAGCAGCTTAGTTCTAGCGGACACAGATACGCAGTATTTT. Translated, it gives CASSLVLADTDTQYF.

As to this clone: Different DNA sequences within this sample yield the same CDR3. CDR3: CASSLRGGGTEAFF. The CDR3 bases are TGTGCCAGCAGTCTCCGGGGGGGAGGCACTGAAGCTTTCTTT. The J gene is TRBJ1-1, the V gene TRBV27, with a tentative D call TRBD1 (5 bases). The CDR3 spans 14 residues. Germline loops: CDR1 MNHEY, CDR2 SMNVEV (reference sequence). V dropped 5 bases and J dropped 4 bases, with 14 bases sitting between them.

On this clone itself: Its ends do not fully match the called genes, so a read error is possible. The chain uses TRBV5-6 and TRBJ1-2, with 11 bases identical to TRBD1. This CDR3 is 14 amino acids long. The germline CDR1 and CDR2 sequences are SGHDT and YYEEEE. In DNA, the CDR3 is TGTGCCAGCAGCCTACGGACAGGGGGCTCTTCCTCAGCATTC. Translating gives CASSLRTGGSSSAF.

V is TRBV25-1 and J is TRBJ2-3; 7 bases line up with TRBD2. This CDR3 comprises 14 residues. The V segment lost 8 bases and the J segment 1 base; nucleotides outside the gene matches: 6. Germline V gene data show CDR1 as MGHDK and CDR2 as SYGVNS. CDR3 amino acids: CASHSREGTDTQYF. As DNA, the CDR3 is TGTGCCAGCCACTCCCGGGAGGGCACAGATACGCAGTATTTT.

The rearrangement joins TRBV11-2 to TRBJ2-5; no reliable D call. Germline lookup yields CDR1 SGHAT and CDR2 FQNNGV. V shed 5 bases and J shed 7 bases, with 11 bases lying between them. The CDR3 sequence is 12 residues long. The CDR3, as DNA: TGTGCCAGCAGCGAAGCCGTCGGGACCCAGTACTTC. Its protein product is CASSEAVGTQYF. Together with reference TRBV11-2 and TRBJ2-5, the CDR3 gives the full variable domain: EAGVAQSPRYKIIEKRQSVAFWCNPISGHATLYWYQQILGQGPKLLIQFQNNGVVDDSQLPKDRFSAERLKGVDSTLKIQPAKLEDSAVYLCASSEAVGTQYFGPGTRLLVL.

The chain has TRBV4-1 and TRBJ1-5, with a weak D call TRBD1 (6 bases). Trimming pared 2 bases from V and 6 bases from J, leaving 14 bases between. This CDR3 has 15 residues. Per the germline V gene, CDR1 is MGHRA and CDR2 is YSYEKL. The CDR3 protein is CASSQPQGRGQPQHF. DNA for the CDR3: TGCGCCAGCAGCCAACCACAGGGCCGGGGTCAGCCCCAGCATTTT.

The sample holds a few counts of this clone. The V gene is TRBV6-5, the J gene TRBJ2-3; a weak D match, TRBD2 (5 bases). Germline-derived CDR1 and CDR2 are MNHEY and SVGAGI. The V gene lost 0 bases and the J gene lost 14 bases, with 15 bases spanning the gap. The length of the CDR3 is 13 residues. The CDR3: CASSYSTAGGWYF. In DNA, the CDR3 is TGTGCCAGCAGTTACTCGACGGCGGGTGGGTGGTATTTT.

This clone has only one observation. This chain joins TRBV6-5 and TRBJ1-2; unclear D gene. V lost 5 bases, J lost 0 bases, and 10 bases lay in between. The CDR3 loop spans 14 amino acids. Per germline, CDR1 MNHEY and CDR2 SVGAGI. The CDR3 DNA follows: TGTGCCAGCAGTGTCCGTAGAGCTAACTATGGCTACACCTTC. Protein product: CASSVRRANYGYTF.

The chain recombines TRBV2 with TRBJ1-6; D may be TRBD1 (5 bases). Germline CDR1 reads SNHLY; CDR2 reads FYNNEI. This CDR3 is built from 15 residues. Trimming stripped 2 bases from V and 10 bases from J, with 15 bases between. CDR3 protein: CASSEFAGIRSPLHF. The DNA of the CDR3 is TGTGCCAGCAGTGAATTTGCAGGGATCAGGTCACCCCTCCACTTT.

The chain uses TRBV5-1 and TRBJ2-2; no firm D call. Germline V gene data show CDR1 as SGHRS and CDR2 as YFSETQ. This CDR3 is built from 13 residues. V was cut by 4 bases and J by 0 bases, with 4 bases left in between. The CDR3 reads CASSQTNTGELFF. For the CDR3, the DNA is TGCGCCAGCAGCCAAACGAACACCGGGGAGCTGTTTTTT.

The rearrangement joins TRBV6-5 to TRBJ2-7; 8 nucleotides line up with TRBD1. Germline CDR1 is MNHEY and CDR2 is SVGAGI. Trimming cost V 5 bases and J 1 base; bases outside gene matches: 7. The length of the CDR3 is 15 residues. CDR3 residues: CASSITRDRSYEQYV. Written as DNA, the CDR3 is TGTGCCAGCAGTATCACACGGGACAGGTCCTACGAGCAGTACGTC.

This chain uses TRBV9 with TRBJ2-7; D is unclear. Trimming took 0 bases from V and 2 from J, leaving 6 bases between them. CDR3 length equals 13 residues. Germline CDR1 is SGDLS and CDR2 is YYNGEE. DNA of the CDR3: TGTGCCAGCAGCGTAGGTGCAGCCTACGAGCAGTACTTC. This encodes CASSVGAAYEQYF. The variable domain in full, with the rest retrieved from reference TRBV9 and TRBJ2-7, is DSGVTQTPKHLITATGQRVTLRCSPRSGDLSVYWYQQSLDQGLQFLIQYYNGEERAKGNILERFSAQQFPDLHSELNLSSLELGDSALYFCASSVGAAYEQYFGPGTRLTVT.

This CDR3 is CASSLARLTDTQYF. Here the CDR3 DNA reads TGTGCCAGCAGCTTGGCCAGACTCACAGATACGCAGTATTTT. V gene TRBV5-6 combines with J gene TRBJ2-3; D not certain. V was cut by 0 bases and J by 2 bases, with 7 bases left in between. The CDR3 spans 14 residues. Per the germline V gene, CDR1 is SGHDT and CDR2 is YYEEEE.

The chain links TRBV7-6 to TRBJ2-1; D perhaps matches TRBD2 (5 bases). V lost 1 base and J lost 5, with 9 bases in between. Germline CDR1 and CDR2: SGHVS and FNYEAQ. This CDR3 has 14 residues. The CDR3, as DNA: TGTGCCAGCAGCTTAGAGGGAGCGAACAATGAGCAGTTCTTC. Protein product: CASSLEGANNEQFF.

The chain carries TRBV19 and TRBJ2-5, with D possibly matching TRBD2 (6 bases). CDR3 size: 15 residues. CDR1 and CDR2 (germline): LNHDA, SQIVND (reference sequence). The V and J ends lost 4 bases and 5 bases respectively, with 17 bases between them. The CDR3 DNA reads as TGTGCCAGTAGTAGACCGGGACTCTTCGGGGAGACCCAGTACTTC. It yields the protein CASSRPGLFGETQYF.

The rearrangement joins TRBV4-1 to TRBJ1-1, with 10 bases aligning to TRBD1. The germline gives CDR1 MGHRA, CDR2 YSYEKL. The CDR3 is made up of 16 amino acids. The J segment lost 7 bases and the V segment lost 2 bases, leaving 10 bases of the junction unmatched. The DNA for the CDR3 is TGCGCCAGCAGCCAAACCACGGGACAGGGGTACTATGAAGCTTTCTTT. Protein sequence: CASSQTTGQGYYEAFF.

The V call is TRBV28, the J call TRBJ1-4; 8 nucleotides line up with TRBD1. V shed 7 bases, J shed 7 bases, and the junction held 8 bases outside the gene matches. This CDR3 is built from 14 residues. CDR1 and CDR2 (germline): MDHEN, SYDVKM. As DNA, the CDR3 is TGTGCCAGCACGTCCGGGACAGGAGTTGAAAAACTGTTTTTT. Its protein product is CASTSGTGVEKLFF.

This rearrangement joins TRBV2 to TRBJ2-1; D is possibly TRBD2 (6 bases). The CDR3 is 15 amino acids. Germline V gives CDR1 SNHLY, CDR2 FYNNEI. V was clipped by 0 bases and J by 8 bases, with 14 bases between them. The CDR3 here is CASSEAGGAADEQFF. In DNA, the CDR3 is TGTGCCAGCAGTGAAGCGGGAGGAGCGGCGGATGAGCAGTTCTTC.

This clone showed up just a few times. This chain uses TRBV27 with TRBJ2-3; weak D call: TRBD2 (6 bases). The germline gives CDR1 MNHEY, CDR2 SMNVEV (reference sequence). V was trimmed by 5 bases and J by 3 bases, leaving 18 bases between them. This CDR3 has 16 amino acids. The CDR3 DNA reads as TGTGCCAGCAGTGATCCGGGACTCGACCCAACAGATACGCAGTATTTT. Translating gives CASSDPGLDPTDTQYF.

This sequence joins TRBV27 and TRBJ2-5; TRBD1 is a possible D gene (7 bases). V lost 6 bases, J lost 4 bases, and 15 bases lay in between. From germline, CDR1 is MNHEY and CDR2 SMNVEV (reference sequence). This CDR3 comprises 14 residues. The CDR3 loop reads CASRRRDRGETQYF. CDR3 sequence (DNA): TGTGCCAGCAGGAGGCGGGACAGAGGAGAGACCCAGTACTTC.

This chain links TRBV6-1 with TRBJ1-2; TRBD1 matches 9 bases. The CDR3 totals 15 residues. The V gene's germline CDR1 is MNHNS and CDR2 SASEGT. V lost 6 bases, J lost 4 bases, and 9 bases stayed unmatched. The CDR3 nucleotides read TGTGCCAGCAGGGACGGGACAGGGTTATCCTATGGCTACACCTTC. Translation: CASRDGTGLSYGYTF.